Presented here are 2 T cell receptor beta chains from one specimen sequenced in a study of graft-versus-host responses after intestinal transplantation. Which antigens these TCRs recognize remains unknown. TCRdb's table, derived via immunoSEQ multiplex PCR, lists solely in-frame clones and lacks some. The repertoire has 80,000 to 100,000 clones, 91% of them found once; the top ten carry about 0.18%. Sequenced material: unstimulated CD4+ T cells sorted from spleen or lymph node cells, taken before transplant. The receptor source for this set is a human donor who was the organ donor for an intestinal transplant.

V and J are TRBV5-5 and TRBJ1-1, with TRBD1 matching 7 bases. With 5 bases clipped from V and 1 base from J, the junction kept 5 bases outside the gene matches. This CDR3 comprises 14 residues. The germline gives CDR1 SGHKS, CDR2 YYEKEE (reference sequence). CDR3 nucleotide sequence: TGTGCCAGCAGGCGTTACAGGGGGAACACTGAAGCTTTCTTT. Residues: CASRRYRGNTEAFF.

The J gene is TRBJ2-3, the V gene TRBV27; no reliable D call. This CDR3 has 16 amino acids. In germline, CDR1 is MNHEY, CDR2 SMNVEV (reference sequence). With 5 bases removed from V and 0 bases from J, the gap between germline ends came to 15 bases. The CDR3 sequence: CASSPHSTTSTDTQYF. The CDR3 DNA follows: TGTGCCAGCAGTCCACACTCGACAACCAGCACAGATACGCAGTATTTT.